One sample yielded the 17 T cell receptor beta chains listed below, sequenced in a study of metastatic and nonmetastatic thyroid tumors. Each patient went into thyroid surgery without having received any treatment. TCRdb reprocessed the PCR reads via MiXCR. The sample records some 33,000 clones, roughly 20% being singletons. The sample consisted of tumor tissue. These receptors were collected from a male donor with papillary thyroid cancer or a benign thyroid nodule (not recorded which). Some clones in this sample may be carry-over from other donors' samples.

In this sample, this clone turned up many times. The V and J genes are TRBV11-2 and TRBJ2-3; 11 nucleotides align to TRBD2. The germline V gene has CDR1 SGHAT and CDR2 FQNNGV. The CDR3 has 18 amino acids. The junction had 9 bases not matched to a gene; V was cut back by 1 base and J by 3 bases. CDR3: CASSLGLAGNTRTDTQYF. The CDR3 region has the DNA TGTGCCAGCAGCTTAGGACTAGCGGGAAATACTAGGACAGATACGCAGTATTTT.

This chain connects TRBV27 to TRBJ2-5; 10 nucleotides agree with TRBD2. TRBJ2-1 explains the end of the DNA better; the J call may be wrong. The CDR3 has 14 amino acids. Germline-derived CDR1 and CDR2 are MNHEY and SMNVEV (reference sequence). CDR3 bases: TGTGCCAGTGGAGCGGGGGGGCTCTCCAATGAGCAGTTCTTC. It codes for CASGAGGLSNEQFF.

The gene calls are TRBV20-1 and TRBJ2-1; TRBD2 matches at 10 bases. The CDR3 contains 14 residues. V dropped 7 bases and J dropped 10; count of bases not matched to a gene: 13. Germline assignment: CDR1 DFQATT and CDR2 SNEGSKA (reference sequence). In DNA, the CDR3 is TGCAGTGACCTGGTAAGCGGGAGGGCAGGGGAGCAGTTCTTC. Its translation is CSDLVSGRAGEQFF.

This CDR3 is CASRWGGNTEAFF. The DNA for the CDR3 is TGTGCCAGCAGGTGGGGCGGAAACACTGAAGCTTTCTTT. This chain connects TRBV6-1 to TRBJ1-1; tentative D call: TRBD1 (5 bases). The CDR3 runs 13 residues. Deletions cut 6 bases from V and 2 bases from J, with 10 bases between. Germline V lookup: CDR1 MNHNS, CDR2 SASEGT.

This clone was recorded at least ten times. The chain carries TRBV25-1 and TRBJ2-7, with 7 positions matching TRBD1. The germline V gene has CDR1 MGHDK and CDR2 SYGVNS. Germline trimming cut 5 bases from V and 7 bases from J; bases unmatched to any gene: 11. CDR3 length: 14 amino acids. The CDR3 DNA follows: TGTGCCAGCAGTCTACCGGGACAGAGGTATGAGCAGTACTTC. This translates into CASSLPGQRYEQYF.

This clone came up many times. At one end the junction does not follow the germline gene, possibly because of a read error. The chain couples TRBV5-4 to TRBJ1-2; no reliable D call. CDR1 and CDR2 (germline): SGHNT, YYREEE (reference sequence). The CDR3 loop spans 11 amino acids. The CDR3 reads CVSGDRYGYTF. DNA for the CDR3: TGTGTCAGCGGTGACCGCTATGGCTACACCTTC.

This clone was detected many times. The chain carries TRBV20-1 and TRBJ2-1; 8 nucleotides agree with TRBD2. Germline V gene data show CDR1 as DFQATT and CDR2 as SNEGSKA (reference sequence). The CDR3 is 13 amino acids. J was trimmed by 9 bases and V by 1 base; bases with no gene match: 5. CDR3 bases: TGCAGTGCTAGAGGGACTAGCTGGGGTGAGCAGTTCTTC. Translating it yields CSARGTSWGEQFF.

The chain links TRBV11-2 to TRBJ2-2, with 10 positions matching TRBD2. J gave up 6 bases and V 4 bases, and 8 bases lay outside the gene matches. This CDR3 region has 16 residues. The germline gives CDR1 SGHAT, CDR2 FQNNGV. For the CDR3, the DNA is TGTGCCAGCAGCTATGCTAGCGGGAGTACTTCCGGGGAGCTGTTTTTT. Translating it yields CASSYASGSTSGELFF.

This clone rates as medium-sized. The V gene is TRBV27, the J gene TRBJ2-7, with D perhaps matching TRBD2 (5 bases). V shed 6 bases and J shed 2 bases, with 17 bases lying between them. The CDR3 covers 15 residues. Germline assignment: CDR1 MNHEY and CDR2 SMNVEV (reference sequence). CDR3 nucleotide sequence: TGTGCCAGCAGAAGGCAGGTTTTAGCGCCCTACGAGCAGTACTTC. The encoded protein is CASRRQVLAPYEQYF.

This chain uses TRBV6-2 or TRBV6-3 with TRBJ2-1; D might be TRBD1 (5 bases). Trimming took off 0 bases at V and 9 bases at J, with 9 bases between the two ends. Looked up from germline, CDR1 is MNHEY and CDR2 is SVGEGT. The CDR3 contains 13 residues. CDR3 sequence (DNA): TGTGCCAGCAGTTACTCCTTTCAGGGTGAGCAGTTCTTC. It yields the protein CASSYSFQGEQFF.

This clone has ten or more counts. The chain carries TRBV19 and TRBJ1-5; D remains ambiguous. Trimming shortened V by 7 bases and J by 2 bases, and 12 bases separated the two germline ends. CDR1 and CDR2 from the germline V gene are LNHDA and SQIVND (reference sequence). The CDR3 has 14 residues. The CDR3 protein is CASTGLGRNQPQHF. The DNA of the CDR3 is TGTGCCAGTACGGGTCTGGGCCGCAATCAGCCCCAGCATTTT. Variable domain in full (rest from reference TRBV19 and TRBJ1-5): DGGITQSPKYLFRKEGQNVTLSCEQNLNHDAMYWYRQDPGQGLRLIYYSQIVNDFQKGDIAEGYSVSREKKESFPLTVTSAQKNPTAFYLCASTGLGRNQPQHFGDGTRLSIL.

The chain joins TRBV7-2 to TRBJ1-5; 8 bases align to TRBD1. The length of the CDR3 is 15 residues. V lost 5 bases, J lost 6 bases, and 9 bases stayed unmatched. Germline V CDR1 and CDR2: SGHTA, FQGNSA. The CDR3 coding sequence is TGTGCCAGCAGCGCAGGGACAGGTTGGGGTCAGCCCCAGCATTTT. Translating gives CASSAGTGWGQPQHF.

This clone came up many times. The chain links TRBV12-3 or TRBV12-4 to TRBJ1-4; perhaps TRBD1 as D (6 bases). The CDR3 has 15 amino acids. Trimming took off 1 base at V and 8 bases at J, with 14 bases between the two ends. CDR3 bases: TGTGCCAGCAGTTTAGTGTACAGGGAGGGGGAAAAACTGTTTTTT. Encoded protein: CASSLVYREGEKLFF.

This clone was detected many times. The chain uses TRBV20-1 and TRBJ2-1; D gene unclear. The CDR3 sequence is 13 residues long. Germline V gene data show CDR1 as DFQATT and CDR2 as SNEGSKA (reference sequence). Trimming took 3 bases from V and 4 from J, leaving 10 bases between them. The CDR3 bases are TGCAGTGCTAGCTACCCCCCTTACAATGAGCAGTTCTTC. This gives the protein CSASYPPYNEQFF.

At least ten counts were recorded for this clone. The CDR3 DNA sequence: TGTGCCAGCAGCTTAGGGGGGGTAGGGACCGGGGAGCTGTTTTTT. Protein sequence: CASSLGGVGTGELFF. The chain has TRBV7-2 and TRBJ2-2; D perhaps matches TRBD2 (6 bases). V gave up 1 base and J gave up 5 bases, with 11 bases separating them. The CDR3 sequence is 15 residues long. The V gene's germline CDR1 is SGHTA and CDR2 FQGNSA.

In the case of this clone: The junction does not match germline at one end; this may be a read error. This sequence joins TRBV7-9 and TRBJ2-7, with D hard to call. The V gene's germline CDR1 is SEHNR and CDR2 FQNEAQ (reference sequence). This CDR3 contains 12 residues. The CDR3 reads CASSLGSYEKYF. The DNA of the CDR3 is TGTGCCAGCAGCCTAGGTTCCTACGAGAAGTACTTC.

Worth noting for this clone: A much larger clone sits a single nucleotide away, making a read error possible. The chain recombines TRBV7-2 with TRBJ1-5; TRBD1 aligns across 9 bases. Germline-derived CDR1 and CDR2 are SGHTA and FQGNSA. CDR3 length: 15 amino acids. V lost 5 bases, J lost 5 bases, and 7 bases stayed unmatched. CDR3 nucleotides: TGTGCCAGCAGCCGACAGGGGGATGGGCATCAGCCCCAGCATTTT. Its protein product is CASSRQGDGHQPQHF.